This T cell receptor (beta chain) was documented in a study of HIV-infected children after antiretroviral therapy interruption (dated by TCRdb to about 2019). For context, the study as a whole: Eight children were included: four on planned treatment interruption and four on continuous treatment, all with CD4+ count above 500 and viral load below 50 copies/ml. The interruption group had a median age of 9.5 years, and the continuous treatment group had a median age of approximately 8 years. Continuous-treatment samples were analyzed from corresponding weeks 0, 48 and 150. Recorded exposure to EBV and CMV was present in most of the participating children. Alongside measurements of thymic output, TCR repertoires of children on planned treatment interruption were compared with TCR repertoires of children on continuous antiretroviral treatment. Samples from the interruption arm were taken at week 0, at week 12, at the end of interruption (week 24 or 48), and about 3 years after the study ended.

CDR1 SEHNR and CDR2 FQNEAQ were looked up in the germline V gene (reference sequence). Germline trimming amounts to 6 bases on V and 7 bases on J, with 8 as the count of junction bases outside the gene matches. The CDR3 covers 14 residues, taking in both the cysteine and the phenylalanine. Solely the CDR3 DNA is kept, with 42 bases framed from the first base. The sample's treatment or condition, from its label and the paper: PENTA 11 planned treatment interruption arm or continuous ART arm. Children from the United Kingdom aged 2 to 15 years who had been given at least three-drug ART for at least 24 weeks were enrolled as participants. Cryopreserved PBMCs containing at least 5 million viable cells were required, and a handful of candidate patients were excluded because of low viable PBMC yield. Using a FACSAria III cell sorter, naive CD4+ CD45RA+ CD45RO- T cells were FACS-sorted out of thawed PBMCs. Sorted cells were fixed, and RNA was extracted using the RNeasy FFPE kit followed by the RNeasy Micro kit.

Overall study results and their limits: An increase in the naive CD4+ Gini coefficient was observed by the end of treatment interruption, suggesting clonal expansion, and a return to baseline was observed by 3 years. The sorted CD45RA+ naive cells might contain minor non-naive CD45RA+ populations, such as EMRA or stem memory cells. For naive CD4+ repertoires of PTI patients, CDR3 sharing between time points dropped once interruption began, while many sequences were shared between the end of interruption and 3 years later. The small number of patients is a limitation, and caution is needed when interpreting the data.

This clonotype was counted between two and nine times. The antigen it binds to is not known. No base-level quality is on record; no much larger clone is a single base apart. Receptor amplification or capture employed 3' RACE. TCR libraries were constructed from RNA with a 3' RACE protocol that used unique molecular identifiers to correct for PCR amplification bias. Amplicon libraries were pooled in groups of up to about 12 and sequenced on an Illumina MiSeq using v2 2x250 paired-end chemistry. In the original analysis: Decombinator was used to process the reads, assigning V and J genes and CDR3 and applying barcode-based correction of errors and PCR bias. Before Gini coefficients were calculated with the R ineq package, the repertoires were subsampled to the same depth. GLIPH, Hamming distance and a shared triplet metric were used to assess CDR3 similarity. TCRdb's own reprocessing of the public reads used fastp at Q25 and MiXCR and kept productive beta chains. One record per CDR3 amino acid sequence lists the most common genes and DNA. These V and J calls rely on TCRdb rather than the paper's analysis. This sample is represented by about 89,000 distinct CDR3 sequences; 6.9% of them were singletons. The leading ten clones occupy approximately 1.2% of the sample.

The V gene is TRBV7-9 and the J gene is TRBJ1-4; 7 bases in between match TRBD1. The TCR was taken from a pool of human donors with HIV. The sequencing here drew on CD45RA+ CD4+ T cells from PBMCs, pooled from several time points, taken from a donor given antiretroviral therapy, either interrupted or continuous. The sample's cell subset or site label is to be understood as: naive CD4+ CD45RA+ CD45RO- T cells. The CDR3 protein: CASRSDRAGEKLFF. In nucleotides, the sequence is TGTGCCAGCAGATCCGACAGGGCGGGTGAAAAACTGTTTTTT.